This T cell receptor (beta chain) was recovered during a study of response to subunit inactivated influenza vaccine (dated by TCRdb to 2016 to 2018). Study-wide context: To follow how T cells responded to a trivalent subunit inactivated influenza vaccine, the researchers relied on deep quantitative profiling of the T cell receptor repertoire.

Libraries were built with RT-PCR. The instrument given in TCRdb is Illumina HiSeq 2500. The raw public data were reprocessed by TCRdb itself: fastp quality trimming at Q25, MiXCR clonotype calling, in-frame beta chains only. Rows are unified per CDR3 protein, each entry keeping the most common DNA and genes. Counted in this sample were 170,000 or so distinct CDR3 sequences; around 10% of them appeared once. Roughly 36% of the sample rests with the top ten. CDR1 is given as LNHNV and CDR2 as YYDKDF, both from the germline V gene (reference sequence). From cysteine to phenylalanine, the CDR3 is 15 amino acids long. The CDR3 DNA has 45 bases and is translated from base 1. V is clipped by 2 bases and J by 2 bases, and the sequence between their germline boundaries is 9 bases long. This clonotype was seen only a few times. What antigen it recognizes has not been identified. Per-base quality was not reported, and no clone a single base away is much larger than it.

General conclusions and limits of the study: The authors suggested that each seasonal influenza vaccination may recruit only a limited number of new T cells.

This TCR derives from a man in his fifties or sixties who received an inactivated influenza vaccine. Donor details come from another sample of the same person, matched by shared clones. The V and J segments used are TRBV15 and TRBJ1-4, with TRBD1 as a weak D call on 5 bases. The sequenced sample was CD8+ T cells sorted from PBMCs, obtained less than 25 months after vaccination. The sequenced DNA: TGTGCCACCAGCAGAAGCAGGGTCACTAATGAAAAACTGTTTTTT. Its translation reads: CATSRSRVTNEKLFF.